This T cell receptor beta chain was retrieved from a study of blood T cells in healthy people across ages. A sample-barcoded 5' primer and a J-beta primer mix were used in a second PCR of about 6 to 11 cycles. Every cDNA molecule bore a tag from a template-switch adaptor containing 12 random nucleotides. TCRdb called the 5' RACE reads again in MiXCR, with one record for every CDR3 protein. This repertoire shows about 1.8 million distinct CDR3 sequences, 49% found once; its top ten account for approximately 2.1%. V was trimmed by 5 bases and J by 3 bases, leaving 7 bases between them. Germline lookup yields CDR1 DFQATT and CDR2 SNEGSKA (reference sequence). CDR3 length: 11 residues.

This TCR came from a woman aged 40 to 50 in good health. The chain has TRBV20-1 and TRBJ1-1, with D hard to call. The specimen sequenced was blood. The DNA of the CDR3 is TGCAGTGCTCCGTCCCACACTGAAGCTTTCTTT. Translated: CSAPSHTEAFF.